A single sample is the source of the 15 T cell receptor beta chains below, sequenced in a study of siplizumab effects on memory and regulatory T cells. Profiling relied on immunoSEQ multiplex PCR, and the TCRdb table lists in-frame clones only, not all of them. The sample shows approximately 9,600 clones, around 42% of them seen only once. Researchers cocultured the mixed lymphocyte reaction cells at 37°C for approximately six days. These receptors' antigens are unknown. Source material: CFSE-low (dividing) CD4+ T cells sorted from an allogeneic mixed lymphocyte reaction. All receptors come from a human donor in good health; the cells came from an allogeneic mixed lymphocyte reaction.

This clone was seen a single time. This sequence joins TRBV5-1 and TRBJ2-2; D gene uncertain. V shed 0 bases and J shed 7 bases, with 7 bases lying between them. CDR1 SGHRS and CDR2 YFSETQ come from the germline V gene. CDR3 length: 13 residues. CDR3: CASSLASGGELFF. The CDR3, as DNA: TGCGCCAGCAGCTTGGCCAGTGGCGGGGAGCTGTTTTTT.

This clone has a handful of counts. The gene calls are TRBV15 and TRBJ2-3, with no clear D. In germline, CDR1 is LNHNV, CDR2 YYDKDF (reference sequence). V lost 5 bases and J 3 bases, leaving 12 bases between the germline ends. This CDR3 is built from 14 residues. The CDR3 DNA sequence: TGTGCCACCAGCTTAAGGGTCTTGACAGATACGCAGTATTTT. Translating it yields CATSLRVLTDTQYF. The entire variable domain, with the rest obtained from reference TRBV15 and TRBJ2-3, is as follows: DAMVIQNPRYQVTQFGKPVTLSCSQTLNHNVMYWYQQKSSQAPKLLFHYYDKDFNNEADTPDNFQSRRPNTSFCFLDIRSPGLGDTAMYLCATSLRVLTDTQYFGPGTRLTVL.

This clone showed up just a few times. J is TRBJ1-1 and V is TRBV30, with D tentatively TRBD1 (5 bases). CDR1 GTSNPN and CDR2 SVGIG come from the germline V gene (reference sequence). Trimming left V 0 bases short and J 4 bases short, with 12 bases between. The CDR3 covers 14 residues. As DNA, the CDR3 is TGTGCCTGGAGTGTAATTTCCAGGGCCACTGAAGCTTTCTTT. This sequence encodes CAWSVISRATEAFF. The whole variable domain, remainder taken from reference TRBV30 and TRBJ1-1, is SQTIHQWPATLVQPVGSPLSLECTVEGTSNPNLYWYRQAAGRGLQLLFYSVGIGQISSEVPQNLSASRPQDRQFILSSKKLLLSDSGFYLCAWSVISRATEAFFGQGTRLTVV.

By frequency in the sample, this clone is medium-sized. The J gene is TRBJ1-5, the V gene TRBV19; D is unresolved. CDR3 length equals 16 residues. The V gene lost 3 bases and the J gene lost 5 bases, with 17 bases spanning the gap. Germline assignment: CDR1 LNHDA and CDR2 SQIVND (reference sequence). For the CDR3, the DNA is TGTGCCAGTAGTATCTATGGACGGCCCTTCGATCAGCCCCAGCATTTT. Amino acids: CASSIYGRPFDQPQHF.

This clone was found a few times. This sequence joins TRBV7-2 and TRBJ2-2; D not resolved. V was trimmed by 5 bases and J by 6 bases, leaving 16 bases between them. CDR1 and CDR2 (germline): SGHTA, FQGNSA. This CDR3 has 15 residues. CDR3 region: CASSTLDWGPGELFF. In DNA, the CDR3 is TGTGCCAGCAGCACCCTAGACTGGGGTCCCGGGGAGCTGTTTTTT. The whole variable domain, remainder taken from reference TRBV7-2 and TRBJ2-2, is GAGVSQSPSNKVTEKGKDVELRCDPISGHTALYWYRQSLGQGLEFLIYFQGNSAPDKSGLPSDRFSAERTGGSVSTLTIQRTQQEDSAVYLCASSTLDWGPGELFFGEGSRLTVL.

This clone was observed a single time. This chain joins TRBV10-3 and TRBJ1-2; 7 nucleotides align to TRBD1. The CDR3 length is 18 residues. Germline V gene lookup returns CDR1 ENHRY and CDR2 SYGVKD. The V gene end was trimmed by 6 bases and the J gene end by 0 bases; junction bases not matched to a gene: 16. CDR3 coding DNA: TGTGCCATCAGGAAAGAGGGGGCCGCTGTAACCACTAACTATGGCTACACCTTC. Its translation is CAIRKEGAAVTTNYGYTF.

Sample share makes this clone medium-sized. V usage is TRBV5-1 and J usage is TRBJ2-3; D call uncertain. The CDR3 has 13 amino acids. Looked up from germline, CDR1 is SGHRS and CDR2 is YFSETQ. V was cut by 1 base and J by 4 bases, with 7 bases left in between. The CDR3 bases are TGCGCCAGCAGCTTGTCAGGAGCAGATACGCAGTATTTT. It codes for CASSLSGADTQYF.

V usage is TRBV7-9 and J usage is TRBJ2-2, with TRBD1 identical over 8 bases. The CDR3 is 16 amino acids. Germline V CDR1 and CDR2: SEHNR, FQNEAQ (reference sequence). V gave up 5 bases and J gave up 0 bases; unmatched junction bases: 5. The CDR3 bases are TGTGCCAGCAGCCCCGGACAGGGTTCGAACACCGGGGAGCTGTTTTTT. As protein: CASSPGQGSNTGELFF.

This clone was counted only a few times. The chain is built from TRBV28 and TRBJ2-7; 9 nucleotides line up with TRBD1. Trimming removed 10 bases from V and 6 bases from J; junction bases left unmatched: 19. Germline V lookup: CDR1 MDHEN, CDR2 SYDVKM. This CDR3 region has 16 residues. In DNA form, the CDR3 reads TGTGCCACCTATGGCGCGGGGACAGGGCGTCTTGGCGAGCAGTACTTC. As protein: CATYGAGTGRLGEQYF. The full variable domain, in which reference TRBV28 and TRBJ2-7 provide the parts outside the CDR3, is DVKVTQSSRYLVKRTGEKVFLECVQDMDHENMFWYRQDPGLGLRLIYFSYDVKMKEKGDIPEGYSVSREKKERFSLILESASTNQTSMYLCATYGAGTGRLGEQYFGPGTRLTVT.

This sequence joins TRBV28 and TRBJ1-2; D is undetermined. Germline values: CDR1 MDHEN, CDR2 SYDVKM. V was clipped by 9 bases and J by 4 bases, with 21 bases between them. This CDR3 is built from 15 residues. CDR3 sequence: CARPTTRSSTYGYTF. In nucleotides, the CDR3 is TGTGCCAGACCTACCACCCGATCGAGCACCTATGGCTACACCTTC.

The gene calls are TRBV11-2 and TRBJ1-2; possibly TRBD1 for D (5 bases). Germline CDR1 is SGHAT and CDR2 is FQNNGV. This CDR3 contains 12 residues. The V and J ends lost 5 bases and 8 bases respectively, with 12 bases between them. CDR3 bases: TGTGCCAGCAGCCCCGACAGCTGGGGCTACACCTTC. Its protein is CASSPDSWGYTF.

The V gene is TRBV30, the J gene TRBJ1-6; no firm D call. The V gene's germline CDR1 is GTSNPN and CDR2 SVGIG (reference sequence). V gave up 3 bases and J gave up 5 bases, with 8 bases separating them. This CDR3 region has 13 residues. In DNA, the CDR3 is TGTGCCTGGAGGACGAGAGATAATTCACCCCTCCACTTT. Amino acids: CAWRTRDNSPLHF.

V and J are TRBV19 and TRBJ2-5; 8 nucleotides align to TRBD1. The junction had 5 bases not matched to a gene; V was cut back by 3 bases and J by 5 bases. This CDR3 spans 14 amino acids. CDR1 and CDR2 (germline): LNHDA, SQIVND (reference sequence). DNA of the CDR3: TGTGCCAGTAGTATGGCAGGGGGCTCGGAGACCCAGTACTTC. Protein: CASSMAGGSETQYF. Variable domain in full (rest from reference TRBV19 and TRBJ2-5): DGGITQSPKYLFRKEGQNVTLSCEQNLNHDAMYWYRQDPGQGLRLIYYSQIVNDFQKGDIAEGYSVSREKKESFPLTVTSAQKNPTAFYLCASSMAGGSETQYFGPGTRLLVL.

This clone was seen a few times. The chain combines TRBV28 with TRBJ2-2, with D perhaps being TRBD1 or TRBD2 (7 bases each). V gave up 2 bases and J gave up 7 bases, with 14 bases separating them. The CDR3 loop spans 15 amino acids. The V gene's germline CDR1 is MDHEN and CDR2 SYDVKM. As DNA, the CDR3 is TGTGCCAGCAGTTTAGTGCAGGGGGGGATCGGGGAGCTGTTTTTT. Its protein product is CASSLVQGGIGELFF. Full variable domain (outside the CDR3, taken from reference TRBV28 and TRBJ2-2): DVKVTQSSRYLVKRTGEKVFLECVQDMDHENMFWYRQDPGLGLRLIYFSYDVKMKEKGDIPEGYSVSREKKERFSLILESASTNQTSMYLCASSLVQGGIGELFFGEGSRLTVL.

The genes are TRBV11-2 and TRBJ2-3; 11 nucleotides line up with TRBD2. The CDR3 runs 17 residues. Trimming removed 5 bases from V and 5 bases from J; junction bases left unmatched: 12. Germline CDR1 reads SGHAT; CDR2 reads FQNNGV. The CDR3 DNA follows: TGTGCCAGCAGCGGAAGACTAGCGGGGTTGGAAGTAGATACGCAGTATTTT. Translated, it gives CASSGRLAGLEVDTQYF.